This T cell receptor (beta chain) was retrieved from a study of T cells in Graves' hyperthyroidism and ophthalmopathy. This clonotype has at least ten counts. Its antigen remains unidentified. Study outcomes and limitations: In simple terms, a model built on 13 V-J features told ophthalmopathy apart from stable hyperthyroidism.

Template material for amplifying TCR beta CDR3 regions consisted of RNA transcripts. RT-PCR in the first round (using the HTBI primer set) targeted the TCR CDR3. TCRdb re-called the multiplex PCR reads through MiXCR, storing one row per CDR3 protein. This table has over 450,000 distinct CDR3 sequences, approximately 15% appearing once. Diagnosis relied on clinical symptoms, serum thyroxine and TRAb, thyroid ultrasound and orbital computed tomography. The CDR3 extends over 14 amino acids. V was cut by 3 bases and J by 4 bases, with 12 bases left in between. CDR1 and CDR2 (germline): SGHTA, FQGNSA. The chain combines TRBV7-2 with TRBJ1-2, with TRBD1 as a possible D gene (5 bases). This clonotype was sampled from a woman aged 18-29 years with Graves' hyperthyroidism. Sequencing was performed on blood. CDR3 coding DNA: TGTGCCAGCAGCTTTATGGGGGAAATCTATGGCTACACCTTC. This sequence encodes CASSFMGEIYGYTF.